These T cell receptor beta chains were read from a single sample in a study of OX40 agonist ivuxolimab in advanced cancers. Generated by immunoSEQ multiplex PCR, the TCRdb table keeps only in-frame clones and is missing some. The sample has some 48,000 clones; about 80% are singletons. The sequencing here drew on CD4+ or CD8+ T cells sorted from blood, taken in a trial of the OX40 agonist ivuxolimab. The source of these receptors is an adult with an advanced solid tumor such as melanoma, head and neck, liver or kidney cancer. CDR3s include the opening cysteine and the closing phenylalanine or tryptophan. The D gene is left open where the match is weak.

j_call,d_call,v_call,cdr3_aa
TRBJ2-5,.,TRBV29-1,CSGRDPLQETQYF
TRBJ1-3,TRBD1,TRBV7-6,CASSLAGQGSGNTIYF
TRBJ2-2,.,TRBV29-1,CSVGLRGAGELFF
TRBJ2-7,TRBD1,TRBV6-6,CAGGRDSSYEQYF
TRBJ2-7,.,TRBV27,CASRLYRGGPYEQYF
TRBJ2-2,TRBD2,TRBV7-8,CASSRGGLAGSNTGELFF
TRBJ1-1,TRBD1,TRBV6-6,CASSSNDRGNTEAFF
TRBJ1-2,.,TRBV2,CASSEGYGYTF
TRBJ1-2,TRBD1,TRBV5-1,CASSSGTGGTGYTF
TRBJ2-1,TRBD2,TRBV11-2,CASSLEVAGDQFF
TRBJ2-7,.,TRBV6-5,CASSYSIGLRDYEQYF
TRBJ2-4,TRBD1,TRBV10-3,CAIGDSGNIQYF
TRBJ1-2,.,TRBV7-8,CASSDRTGLRSFYGYTF
TRBJ2-1,.,TRBV6-4,CASSERGMGDEQFF
TRBJ2-7,TRBD2,TRBV5-6,CASRYSAGGGFEQYF
TRBJ1-5,.,TRBV2,CASSDPQGQPQHF
TRBJ1-5,.,TRBV7-9,CASSPFTGYSNQPQHF
TRBJ2-2,TRBD2,TRBV29-1,CSVEASGDGELFF
TRBJ2-1,.,TRBV6-6,CASSIGHSSYNEQFF
TRBJ2-6,.,TRBV29-1,CSVEASGANVLTF
TRBJ2-5,TRBD2,TRBV7-6,CASGSGMETQYF
TRBJ1-2,.,TRBV30,CASGQRNYGYTF
TRBJ2-2,TRBD2,TRBV27,CASSLGLATGELFF
TRBJ2-5,TRBD2,TRBV10-1,CASSPGTSGRWLGETQYF
TRBJ2-7,.,TRBV5-6,CASSNSYEQYF
TRBJ1-5,.,TRBV5-1,CASSLGEQGQPQHF
TRBJ2-3,TRBD2,TRBV10-1,CASSEPAGGTQYF
TRBJ2-7,.,TRBV2,CASSDRGTGSYEQYF
TRBJ2-1,.,TRBV29-1,CSVETELVYNEQFF
TRBJ2-3,TRBD2,TRBV6-1,CASSAQRVAGRPDTQYF
TRBJ1-5,.,TRBV7-2,CASSFQGGQPQHF
TRBJ2-7,.,TRBV25-1,CASSALGDRSYEQYF
TRBJ1-6,.,TRBV7-2,CASSYVSGVSYNSPLHF
TRBJ2-1,.,TRBV5-1,CASSLSVAESRKSSSYNEQFF
TRBJ1-5,.,TRBV6-6,CASSPLYSNQPQHF
.,TRBD2,TRBV30,CAWSPCNRPGLVSYEQYF
TRBJ1-2,.,TRBV4-1,CASSQDPSYYGYTF
.,.,TRBV5-6,CASSPGIKYEQYF
TRBJ1-5,.,TRBV27,CASSPRRSVILPQHF
TRBJ2-6,.,TRBV6-5,CASSYSSNGGANVLTF
TRBJ2-3,.,TRBV5-1,CASSLVLGQNIDTQYF
TRBJ1-5,.,TRBV27,CASTPSAHPREPQHF
TRBJ1-5,.,TRBV6-5,CASRPDRFSNQPQHF
TRBJ1-4,.,TRBV30,CAWSPTPFNEKLFF
TRBJ1-1,.,TRBV19,CASSIVGPQVREAFF
TRBJ2-7,.,TRBV7-9,CASSPDGINEQYF